These T cell receptor beta chains were read from a single sample in a study of cytomegalovirus exposure and HLA in healthy donors. Repertoires were generated with immunoSEQ multiplex PCR, while TCRdb's copy carries only in-frame clones and drops some. This sample has 160,000 or so clones, with 87% found just once. Sequenced input: PBMCs. The receptors were gathered from a woman under 40 in good health and CMV-seronegative. CDR3s include the opening cysteine and the closing phenylalanine or tryptophan. The D gene is left open where the match is weak. A row's size may be missing; if present it is once, few, many or a size class.

j_call | d_call | v_call | clone_size | cdr3_aa | cdr3_nt
TRBJ2-1 | NA | TRBV9 | NA | CASSGRSHGSYNEQFF | TGTGCCAGCAGCGGACGATCTCACGGGTCCTACAATGAGCAGTTCTTC
TRBJ1-1 | NA | TRBV5-6 | few | CASSLGPREGAEAFF | TGTGCCAGCAGCTTGGGCCCTCGGGAGGGGGCTGAAGCTTTCTTT
TRBJ1-3 | TRBD1 | TRBV9 | NA | CASSSGTGSSGNTIYF | TGTGCCAGCAGCTCAGGGACAGGGAGCTCTGGAAACACCATATATTTT
TRBJ2-6 | NA | TRBV28 | NA | CASSSPDNSGANVLTF | TGTGCCAGCAGCTCCCCTGACAACTCTGGGGCCAACGTCCTGACTTTC
TRBJ2-2 | NA | TRBV15 | NA | CATSRTGSLAGELFF | TGTGCCACCAGCAGAACAGGGTCCTTGGCCGGGGAGCTGTTTTTT
TRBJ2-7 | TRBD1 | TRBV5-1 | NA | CASSPGTGGPYEQYF | TGCGCCAGCAGCCCAGGGACAGGGGGCCCCTACGAGCAGTACTTC
TRBJ1-2 | NA | TRBV7-9 | NA | CASSTPNYGYTF | TGTGCCAGCAGCACTCCTAACTATGGCTACACCTTC
TRBJ2-7 | TRBD2 | TRBV5-1 | NA | CASSLPLSGSSHEQYF | TGCGCCAGCAGCTTACCACTAAGCGGGAGCAGCCACGAGCAGTACTTC
TRBJ2-7 | TRBD1 | TRBV6-5 | NA | CASRLTGNPGNEQYF | TGTGCCAGCAGGTTGACAGGGAATCCCGGCAACGAGCAGTACTTC
TRBJ1-6 | NA | TRBV11-3 | NA | CASSLGANSPLHF | TGTGCCAGCAGCCTAGGAGCTAATTCACCCCTCCACTTT
TRBJ2-3 | TRBD2 | TRBV7-2 | few | CASSLRGGEMRADTQYF | TGTGCCAGCAGCTTACGCGGGGGGGAAATGAGGGCAGATACGCAGTATTTT
TRBJ2-1 | TRBD1 | TRBV27 | NA | CASRPRGQTYNEQFF | TGTGCCAGCAGACCAAGGGGACAGACCTACAATGAGCAGTTCTTC
TRBJ2-3 | TRBD2 | TRBV27 | NA | CASSLYPPGLAGRIDTQYF | TGTGCCAGCAGTTTATACCCCCCAGGACTAGCGGGGAGGATAGATACGCAGTATTTT
TRBJ1-5 | NA | TRBV14 | NA | CASSQVSQNRSNQPQHF | TGTGCCAGCAGCCAAGTTTCACAGAACAGGAGCAATCAGCCCCAGCATTTT
TRBJ1-1 | TRBD1 | TRBV5-1 | once | CASSMGQLNTEAFF | TGCGCCAGCAGCATGGGACAGTTGAACACTGAAGCTTTCTTT
TRBJ1-2 | NA | TRBV2 | few | CASSGGDNNYGYTF | TGTGCCAGCAGTGGTGGCGACAATAACTATGGCTACACCTTC
TRBJ1-5 | TRBD1 | TRBV18 | NA | CASSLDRGRGQPQHF | TGTGCCAGCTCATTAGACAGGGGAAGGGGTCAGCCCCAGCATTTT
TRBJ1-4 | TRBD1 | TRBV7-2 | NA | CASSLSGGGEKLFF | TGTGCCAGCAGCTTATCAGGGGGAGGAGAAAAACTGTTTTTT
TRBJ2-7 | NA | TRBV6-6 | NA | CASSYLGAYEQYF | TGTGCCAGCAGTTACCTAGGGGCCTACGAGCAGTACTTC
TRBJ2-2 | NA | TRBV5-5 | NA | CASLWRAGNTGELFF | TGTGCCAGCCTTTGGAGGGCAGGGAACACCGGGGAGCTGTTTTTT
TRBJ2-7 | TRBD2 | TRBV6-5 | NA | CASSVDSGGAGEQYF | TGTGCCAGCAGTGTCGATAGCGGGGGGGCGGGCGAGCAGTACTTC
TRBJ2-1 | NA | TRBV10-2 | once | CASAQGGSYNEQFF | TGCGCCAGCGCACAGGGAGGGTCCTACAATGAGCAGTTCTTC
TRBJ1-2 | NA | TRBV19 | NA | CASSTAREGTNYGYTF | TGTGCCAGTAGTACGGCCCGGGAGGGAACTAACTATGGCTACACCTTC
TRBJ2-5 | TRBD1 | TRBV4-1 | NA | CASSQVGRRGLETQYF | TGCGCCAGCAGCCAAGTGGGCCGCAGGGGGCTAGAGACCCAGTACTTC
TRBJ1-2 | NA | TRBV25-1 | NA | CASHGRDRGGYTF | TGTGCCAGTCACGGACGCGACCGGGGTGGCTACACCTTC
TRBJ2-2 | NA | TRBV4-1 | NA | CASSQAWDTGNRELFF | TGCGCCAGCAGCCAAGCTTGGGACACGGGCAACAGGGAGCTGTTTTTT